The table lists the clone carrying this TCR beta chain with many counts. Time point indicated: newly diagnosed GD, antithyroid drugs for less than 3 months. Making the TCR library involved RNA that had been extracted from PBMCs. This sample stems from a study of regulatory T cells in long-lasting Graves disease. V lost 8 bases and J lost 2, with 17 bases in between. The CDR3 runs to 15 residues. Germline V gene lookup returns CDR1 SGHAT and CDR2 FQNNGV. iRepertoire HTBI primers and Arm-PCR of CDR3 regions built TCR beta libraries. TCRdb re-derived calls from the multiplex PCR reads in MiXCR, one entry per CDR3 protein. The sample has around 500,000 distinct CDR3 sequences; more than 10% are singletons. Separately, the same data were catalogued under a study of T cells in Graves' hyperthyroidism and ophthalmopathy.

The sequence was obtained from a woman in her twenties or thirties with Graves disease. The sequencing here drew on peripheral blood mononuclear cells (PBMCs), taken at new diagnosis, from a patient treated with antithyroid drugs. The gene calls are TRBV11-2 and TRBJ2-3, with a possible D match to TRBD2 (5 bases). The CDR3 bases are TGTGCCAGCTCGTTCTCTCGCGGGTACACAGATACGCAGTATTTT. Translation gives CASSFSRGYTDTQYF.